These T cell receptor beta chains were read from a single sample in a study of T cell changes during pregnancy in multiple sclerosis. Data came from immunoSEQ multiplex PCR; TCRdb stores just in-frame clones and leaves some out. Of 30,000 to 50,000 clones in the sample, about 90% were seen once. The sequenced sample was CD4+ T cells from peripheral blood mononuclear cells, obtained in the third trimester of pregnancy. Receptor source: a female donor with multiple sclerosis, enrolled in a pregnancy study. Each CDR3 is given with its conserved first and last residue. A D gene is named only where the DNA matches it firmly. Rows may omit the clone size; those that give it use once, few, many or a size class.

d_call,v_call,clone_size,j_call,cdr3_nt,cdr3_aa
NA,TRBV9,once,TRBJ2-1,TGTGCCAGCAGCGTAGGGCTAGCAGAATACAATGAGCAGTTCTTC,CASSVGLAEYNEQFF
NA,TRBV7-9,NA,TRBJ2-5,TGTGCCAGCAGCTTAGGAGGGAGGCAGCGAGAGACCCAGTACTTC,CASSLGGRQRETQYF
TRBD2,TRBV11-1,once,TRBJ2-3,TGTGCCAGCAGCCTGAGGACCGGGACTAACCGTCCAGATACGCAGTATTTT,CASSLRTGTNRPDTQYF
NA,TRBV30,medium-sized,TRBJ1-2,TGTGCCTGGAACGTCGCGATGTTTGGCTACACCTTC,CAWNVAMFGYTF
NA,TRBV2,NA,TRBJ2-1,TGTGCCAGTCACGTACAAACCGCCTACAATGAGCAGTTCTTC,CASHVQTAYNEQFF
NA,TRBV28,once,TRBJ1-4,TGTGCCAGCAGTTTTTTCGGGAAAGGCACTAATGAAAAACTGTTTTTT,CASSFFGKGTNEKLFF
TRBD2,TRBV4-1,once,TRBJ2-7,TGCGCCAGCAGCCAATGGACTAGCGGGAGGGTTAGATACGAGCAGTACTTC,CASSQWTSGRVRYEQYF
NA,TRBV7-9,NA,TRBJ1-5,TGTGCCAGCAGCGTAGGAGATCAGCCCCAGCATTTT,CASSVGDQPQHF
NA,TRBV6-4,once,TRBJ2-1,TGTGCCAGCAGAATGCGGAGTCTCCCCTACAATGAGCAGTTCTTC,CASRMRSLPYNEQFF
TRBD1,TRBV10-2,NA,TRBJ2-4,TGCGCCAGCAGTTGGGGACAGCTAGCCAAAAACATTCAGTACTTC,CASSWGQLAKNIQYF
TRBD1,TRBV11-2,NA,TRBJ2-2,TGTGCCAGCAGGGGACAGGGGGAGAACACCGGGGAGCTGTTTTTT,CASRGQGENTGELFF
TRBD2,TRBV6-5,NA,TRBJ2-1,TGTGCCAGCAGTTACTTTAGCGGGCTGTACAATGAGCAGTTCTTC,CASSYFSGLYNEQFF
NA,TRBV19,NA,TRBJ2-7,TGTGCCAGTAGTATAATCGGGGAGGACGGCTACGAGCAGTACTTC,CASSIIGEDGYEQYF
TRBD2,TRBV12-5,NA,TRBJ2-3,TGTGCTAGTGGTTTGGGGACTAGCGGGAGCACAGATACGCAGTATTTT,CASGLGTSGSTDTQYF
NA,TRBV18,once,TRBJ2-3,TGTGCCAGCTCACCACAGGATTTTAGCGGAAGCACAGATACGCAGTATTTT,CASSPQDFSGSTDTQYF
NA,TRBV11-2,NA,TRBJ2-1,TGTGCCAGCAGCCCCCGGGTTCCACGGGAGTGGGGAGGCTGGGAGCAGTTCTTC,CASSPRVPREWGGWEQFF
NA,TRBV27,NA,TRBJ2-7,TGTGCCAGCCAACCCTACGAGCAGTACTTC,CASQPYEQYF
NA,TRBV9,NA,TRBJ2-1,TGTGCCAGCAGCGTAGATCTGAGGGCGAAAGGGTATGAGCAGTTCTTC,CASSVDLRAKGYEQFF
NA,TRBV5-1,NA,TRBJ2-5,TGCGCCAGCAGCTTGTCGGGAGAAGAGACCCAGTACTTC,CASSLSGEETQYF
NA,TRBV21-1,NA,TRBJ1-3,TGTGCCAGCAGCAAATGGACAACGAGCTCTGGAAACACCATATATTTT,CASSKWTTSSGNTIYF
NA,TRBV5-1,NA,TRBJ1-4,TGCGCCAGCAGCTGGACAGATACTAATGAAAAACTGTTTTTT,CASSWTDTNEKLFF
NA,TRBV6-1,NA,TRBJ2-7,TGTGCCAGCAGCTTTGGACACTCCTACGAGCAGTACTTC,CASSFGHSYEQYF
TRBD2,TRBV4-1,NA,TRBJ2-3,TGCGCCAGCAGCCAAGATGTAGCGGGAGTAAGGTATTTT,CASSQDVAGVRYF
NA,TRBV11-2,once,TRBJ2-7,TGTGCCAGCAGCTCACAGGGAATTCCCTACGAGCAGTACTTC,CASSSQGIPYEQYF
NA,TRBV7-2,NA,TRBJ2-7,TGTGCCAGCAGCCCAGATAGTGGACAGACATCCTACGAGCAGTACTTC,CASSPDSGQTSYEQYF
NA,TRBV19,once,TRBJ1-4,TGTGCCAGCGGTGAGGTTACTAATGAAAAACTGTTTTTT,CASGEVTNEKLFF
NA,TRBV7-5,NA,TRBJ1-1,TGTGCCAGAAGCTCCGAAGACAGGGGGCCTTATGAAGCTTTCTTT,CARSSEDRGPYEAFF
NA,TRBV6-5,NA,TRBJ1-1,TGTGCCAGCAGCCCGATACAAGTTAACACTGAAGCTTTCTTT,CASSPIQVNTEAFF
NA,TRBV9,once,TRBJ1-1,TGTGCCAGCAGCGTAGTTGGGCGGGCAGCTGAAGCTTTCTTT,CASSVVGRAAEAFF
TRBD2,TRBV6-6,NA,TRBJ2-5,TGTGCCAGCAGCCGCCTAGCGGGCGCCCGAGAGACCCAGTACTTC,CASSRLAGARETQYF
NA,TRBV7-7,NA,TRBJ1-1,TGTGCCAGCAGCTTGACTACGAACACTGAAGCTTTCTTT,CASSLTTNTEAFF
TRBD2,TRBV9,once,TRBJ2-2,TGTGCCAGCAGGAAGAGACTAGCGGGAGAGGGAACCGGGGAGCTGTTTTTT,CASRKRLAGEGTGELFF
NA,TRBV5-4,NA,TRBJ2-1,TGTGCCAGCAGCCCGACTTCCTCCAATGAGCAGTTCTTC,CASSPTSSNEQFF
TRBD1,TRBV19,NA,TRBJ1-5,TGTGCCAGTAGTAGACAGGGATTTCAGCCCCAGCATTTT,CASSRQGFQPQHF
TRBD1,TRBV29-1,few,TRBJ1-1,TGCAGTGTTGTCTTTGGGACAGGGAGGACTGAAGCTTTCTTT,CSVVFGTGRTEAFF
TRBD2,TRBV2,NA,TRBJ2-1,TGTGCCAGCAGCCGACTAGCGGGAGGCTACAATGAGCAGTTCTTC,CASSRLAGGYNEQFF
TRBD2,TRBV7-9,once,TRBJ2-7,TGTGCCAGCAGCTTGACTTTGGGTTTTCAGCGGGAGACCTACGAGCAGTACTTC,CASSLTLGFQRETYEQYF